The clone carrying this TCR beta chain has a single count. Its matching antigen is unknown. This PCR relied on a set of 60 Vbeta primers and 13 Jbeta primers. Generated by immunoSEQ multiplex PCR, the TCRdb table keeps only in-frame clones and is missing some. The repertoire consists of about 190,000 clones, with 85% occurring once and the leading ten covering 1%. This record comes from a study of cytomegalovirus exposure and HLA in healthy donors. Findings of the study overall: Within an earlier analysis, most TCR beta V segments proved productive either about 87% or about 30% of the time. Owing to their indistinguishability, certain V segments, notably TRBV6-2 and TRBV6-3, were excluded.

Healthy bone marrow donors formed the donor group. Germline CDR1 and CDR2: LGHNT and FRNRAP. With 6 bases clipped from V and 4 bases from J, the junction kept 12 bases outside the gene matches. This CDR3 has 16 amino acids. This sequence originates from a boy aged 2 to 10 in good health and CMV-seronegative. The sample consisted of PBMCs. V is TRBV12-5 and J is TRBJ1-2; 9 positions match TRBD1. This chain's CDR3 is CASGAGQGRTSYGYTF. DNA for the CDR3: TGTGCTAGTGGCGCTGGACAGGGGCGAACTTCCTATGGCTACACCTTC.